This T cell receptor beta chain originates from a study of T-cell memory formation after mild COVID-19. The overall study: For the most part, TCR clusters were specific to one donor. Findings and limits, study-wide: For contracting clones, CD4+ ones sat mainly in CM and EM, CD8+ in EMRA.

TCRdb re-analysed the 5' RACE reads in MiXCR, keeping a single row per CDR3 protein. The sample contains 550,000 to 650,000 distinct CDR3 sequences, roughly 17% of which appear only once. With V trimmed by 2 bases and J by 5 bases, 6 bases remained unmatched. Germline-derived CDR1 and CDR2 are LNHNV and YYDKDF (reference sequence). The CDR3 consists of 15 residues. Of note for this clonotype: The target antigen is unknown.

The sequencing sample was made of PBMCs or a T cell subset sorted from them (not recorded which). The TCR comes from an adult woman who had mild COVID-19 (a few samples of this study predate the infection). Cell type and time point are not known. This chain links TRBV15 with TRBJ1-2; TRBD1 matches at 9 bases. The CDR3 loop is CATSRPDRGQYGYTF. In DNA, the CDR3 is TGTGCCACCAGCAGACCGGACAGGGGACAATATGGCTACACCTTC.